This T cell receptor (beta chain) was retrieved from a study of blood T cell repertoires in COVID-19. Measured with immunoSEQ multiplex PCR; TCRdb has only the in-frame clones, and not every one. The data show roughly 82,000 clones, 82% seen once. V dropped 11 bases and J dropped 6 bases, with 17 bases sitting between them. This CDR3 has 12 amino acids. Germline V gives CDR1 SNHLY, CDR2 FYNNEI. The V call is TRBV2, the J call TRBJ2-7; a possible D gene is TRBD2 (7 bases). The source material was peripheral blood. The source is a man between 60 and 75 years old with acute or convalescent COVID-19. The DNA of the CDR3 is TGTGCCGGGAGAGGGGGGGGACGCGAGCAGTACTTC. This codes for CAGRGGGREQYF. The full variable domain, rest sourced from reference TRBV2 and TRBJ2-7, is EPEVTQTPSHQVTQMGQEVILRCVPISNHLYFYWYRQILGQKVEFLVSFYNNEISEKSEIFDDQFSVERPDGSNFTLKIRSTKLEDSAMYFCAGRGGGREQYFGPGTRLTVT.